Reported below is one TCR beta chain. Its ends do not fully match the called genes, so a read error is possible. This sample is part of a study of blood T cells in healthy people across ages. The length of the CDR3 is 17 residues. The second PCR ran about 6 to 11 cycles with a sample-barcoded 5' primer and J-beta primers. Every sample returned 2.5 million or more CDR3-containing paired-end reads. TCRdb re-called the 5' RACE reads with MiXCR, one entry per CDR3 protein. The repertoire consists of just under 750,000 distinct CDR3 sequences, with about 20% occurring once and the leading ten covering approximately 20%.

V and J are TRBV12-3 or TRBV12-4 and TRBJ2-3; 9 nucleotides agree with TRBD2. This clonotype was obtained from a man aged 70-80 years in good health. The material sequenced was blood. The CDR3 protein is CASNPPGAGGSTDTQYF. The CDR3 bases are TGTGCCAGCAATCCCCCGGGGGCGGGAGGGAGCACAGATACGCAATATTTT.